This T cell receptor beta chain was sequenced in a study of CD8 T cells in Susac syndrome. Reverse transcription of 0.5 to 1 ug RNA was performed with random hexamers. Amplification of TCR beta CDR3 spanned 54 Vbeta and 13 Jbeta via immunoSEQ multiplex PCR. MiXCR was run by TCRdb on the immunoSEQ multiplex PCR reads, yielding one entry per CDR3 protein. The data contain roughly 2,500 distinct CDR3 sequences, more than 65% of them singletons. The germline V gene has CDR1 SGHAT and CDR2 FQNNGV. Trimming shortened V by 6 bases and J by 0 bases, and 12 bases separated the two germline ends. This CDR3 is built from 14 residues. Staining for CD27 and CD45RA set out the memory subsets used for TEMRA sorting.

Sequencing was carried out using CD8+ TEMRA cells from PBMCs. The subset here: FACS-sorted terminally differentiated effector memory CD8+ T cells re-expressing CD45RA (CD8+ TEMRA). The V and J genes are TRBV11-2 and TRBJ2-7; possibly TRBD1 or TRBD2 for D (5 bases each). The receptor comes from a human donor with Susac syndrome. CDR3 loop: CASRRGGSSYEQYF. CDR3 bases: TGTGCCAGCAGGAGGGGCGGAAGCTCCTACGAGCAGTACTTC. Variable domain in full (rest from reference TRBV11-2 and TRBJ2-7): EAGVAQSPRYKIIEKRQSVAFWCNPISGHATLYWYQQILGQGPKLLIQFQNNGVVDDSQLPKDRFSAERLKGVDSTLKIQPAKLEDSAVYLCASRRGGSSYEQYFGPGTRLTVT.